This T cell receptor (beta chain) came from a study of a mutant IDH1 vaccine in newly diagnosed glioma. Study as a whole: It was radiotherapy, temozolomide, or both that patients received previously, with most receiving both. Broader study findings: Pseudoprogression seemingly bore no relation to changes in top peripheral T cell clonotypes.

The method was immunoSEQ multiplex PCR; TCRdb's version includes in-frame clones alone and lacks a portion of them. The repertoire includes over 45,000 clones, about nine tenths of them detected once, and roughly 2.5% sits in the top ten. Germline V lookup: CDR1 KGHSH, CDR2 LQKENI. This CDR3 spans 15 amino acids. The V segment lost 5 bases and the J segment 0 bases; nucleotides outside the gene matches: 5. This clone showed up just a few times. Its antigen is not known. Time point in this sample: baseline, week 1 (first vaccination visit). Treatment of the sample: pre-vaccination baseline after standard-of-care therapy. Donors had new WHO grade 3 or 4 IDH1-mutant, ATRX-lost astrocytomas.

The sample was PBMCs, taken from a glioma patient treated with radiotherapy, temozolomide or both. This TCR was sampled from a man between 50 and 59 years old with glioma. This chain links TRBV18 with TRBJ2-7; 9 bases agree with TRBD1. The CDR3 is CASSTGGGGSYEQYF. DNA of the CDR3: TGTGCCAGCTCAACAGGGGGCGGGGGCTCCTACGAGCAGTACTTC.